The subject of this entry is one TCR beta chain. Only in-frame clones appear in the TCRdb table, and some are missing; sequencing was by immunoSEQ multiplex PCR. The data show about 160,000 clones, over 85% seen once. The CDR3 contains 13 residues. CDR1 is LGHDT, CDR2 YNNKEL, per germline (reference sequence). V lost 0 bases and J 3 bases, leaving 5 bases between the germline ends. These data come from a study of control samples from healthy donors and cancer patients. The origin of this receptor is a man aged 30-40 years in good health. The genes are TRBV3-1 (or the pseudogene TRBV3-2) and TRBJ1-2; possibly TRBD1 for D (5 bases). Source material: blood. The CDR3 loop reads CASSQEGDYGYTF. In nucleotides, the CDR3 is TGTGCCAGCAGCCAAGAAGGGGACTATGGCTACACCTTC.